Presented here are 15 T cell receptor beta chains from one specimen sequenced in a study of T cells expressing NK-cell markers. Using the 5' RACE reads, TCRdb records one entry per CDR3 protein without DNA. The table for this sample gives under 600,000 distinct CDR3 sequences. Material: blood T cells: a sorted CD56 or NKG2C T cell subset, CD4+ or CD8+ T cells, or bulk PBMC T cells (not recorded which). The source is a woman aged 50 to 60 in good health.

This chain uses TRBV27 with TRBJ1-1; TCRdb designates TRBD1, a call that cannot be tested without DNA. CDR1 and CDR2 from the germline V gene are MNHEY and SMNVEV (reference sequence). This CDR3 spans 18 amino acids. The CDR3 here is CASSRQTGGIQLNTEAFF.

The chain is built from TRBV7-2 and TRBJ2-7; lacking DNA, the TRBD2 call made by TCRdb goes unchecked. The CDR3 runs 14 residues. Germline-derived CDR1 and CDR2 are SGHTA and FQGNSA. CDR3 in amino acids: CASSPDGTIGEQYF.

The chain joins TRBV7-9 to TRBJ2-1; TCRdb lists TRBD2, though no DNA is available to test this call. Germline-derived CDR1 and CDR2 are SEHNR and FQNEAQ (reference sequence). The CDR3 has 17 residues. The CDR3 sequence: CASSFRLAGGRQNEQFF.

This CDR3 reads CASSLKWGPRETQYF. The genes are TRBV7-8 and TRBJ2-5; TCRdb reports TRBD2, a call that lacks DNA to check it against. Germline CDR1 and CDR2: SGHVS and FQNEAQ. The CDR3 sequence is 15 residues long.

The chain has TRBV24-1 and TRBJ2-5; with no DNA, the TCRdb D assignment of TRBD1 cannot be verified. The germline V gene has CDR1 KGHDR and CDR2 SFDVKD. The CDR3 runs 16 residues. The CDR3 spells CATSESGTGTHGTQYF.

The chain recombines TRBV30 with TRBJ2-1; TCRdb returns TRBD2, unconfirmable since there is no DNA. Germline values: CDR1 GTSNPN, CDR2 SVGIG (reference sequence). This CDR3 is 13 amino acids long. CDR3 in amino acids: CAWGLAGAGEQFF.

V is TRBV7-3 and J is TRBJ1-2; checking the TCRdb D call of TRBD1 is not possible without DNA. CDR3 size: 15 residues. Germline V gives CDR1 SGHTA, CDR2 FQGTGA. The CDR3 sequence is CASSPRPGAVYGYTF.

This sequence joins TRBV12-3 or TRBV12-4 and TRBJ2-1. The CDR3 is made up of 15 amino acids. CDR3 loop: CAVWIRPSMGNEQFF.

The genes are TRBV20-1 and TRBJ1-5; absent DNA, TCRdb's TRBD1 call cannot be checked. The germline V gene encodes CDR1 DFQATT and CDR2 SNEGSKA (reference sequence). The CDR3 has 15 residues. The CDR3 spells CSARVGQGSNQPQHF.

The chain carries TRBV10-3 and TRBJ2-7; TCRdb's D gene call, TRBD1, goes unchecked for lack of DNA. The CDR3 totals 15 residues. Looked up from germline, CDR1 is ENHRY and CDR2 is SYGVKD. CDR3: CAIRTGDASSYEQYF.

The V and J genes are TRBV7-9 and TRBJ1-5; TCRdb gives TRBD1 as the D gene, but with no DNA this cannot be confirmed. The CDR3 runs 17 residues. Germline V gives CDR1 SEHNR, CDR2 FQNEAQ (reference sequence). This CDR3 is CASSQGGTGGFNQPQHF. The full variable domain, completed using reference TRBV7-9 and TRBJ1-5, is DTGVSQNPRHKITKRGQNVTFRCDPISEHNRLYWYRQTLGQGPEFLTYFQNEAQLEKSRLLSDRFSAERPKGSFSTLEIQRTEQGDSAMYLCASSQGGTGGFNQPQHFGDGTRLSIL.

The CDR3 protein is CATSEPGQRGYTF. The genes are TRBV24-1 and TRBJ1-2; lacking DNA, the TRBD1 call made by TCRdb goes unchecked. Germline V gene sequence: CDR1 KGHDR, CDR2 SFDVKD. The CDR3 extends over 13 amino acids.

The chain couples TRBV20-1 to TRBJ1-5; the TCRdb D gene call, TRBD1, has no DNA to confirm it. This CDR3 is 15 amino acids long. CDR1 and CDR2 from the germline V gene are DFQATT and SNEGSKA (reference sequence). CDR3 amino acids: CSAPRDRGLNQPQHF.

V and J are TRBV5-6 and TRBJ2-4; the TCRdb call, TRBD2, lacks DNA for checking. CDR3 length: 14 residues. The V gene's germline CDR1 is SGHDT and CDR2 YYEEEE. CDR3 in amino acids: CASSLDVSGNIQYF.

This sequence joins TRBV20-1 and TRBJ2-5; the TCRdb call, TRBD2, lacks DNA for checking. Germline CDR1 is DFQATT and CDR2 is SNEGSKA (reference sequence). This CDR3 region has 12 residues. This CDR3 reads CSANGLVETQYF.